This entry describes one T cell receptor (beta chain). Its antigen is not identified. Genomic DNA (from each subset) was split evenly across several immunoSEQ plates. The repertoire was sequenced with immunoSEQ multiplex PCR; TCRdb's copy has only in-frame clones and lacks some. The sample yields 2.3 million or so clones, approximately 95% seen once. All donors were Caucasian adults living in Nashville, Tennessee. This sample stems from a study of shared clonotypes between healthy human individuals. J gave up 12 bases and V 5 bases, and 16 bases lay outside the gene matches. Germline lookup yields CDR1 MNHEY and CDR2 SMNVEV (reference sequence). This CDR3 spans 14 amino acids. Study-level results: Across a handful of donors, naive CD4 shared 4.5% to 6%, naive CD8 more than 3%, memory CD4 about 2.4%, memory CD8 approximately 0.4%.

Sequenced: naive CD4+ T cells from PBMCs. Subset: CD45RA+ positively selected. This sequence was found in a man younger than 35 in good health. Some clones in this sample may be carry-over from other donors' samples. The chain couples TRBV27 to TRBJ2-7; 7 nucleotides agree with TRBD1. The CDR3 nucleotides are TGTGCCAGCAGTCGACAGGGTAACTTCGAAGGGGGGTACTTC. It codes for CASSRQGNFEGGYF.